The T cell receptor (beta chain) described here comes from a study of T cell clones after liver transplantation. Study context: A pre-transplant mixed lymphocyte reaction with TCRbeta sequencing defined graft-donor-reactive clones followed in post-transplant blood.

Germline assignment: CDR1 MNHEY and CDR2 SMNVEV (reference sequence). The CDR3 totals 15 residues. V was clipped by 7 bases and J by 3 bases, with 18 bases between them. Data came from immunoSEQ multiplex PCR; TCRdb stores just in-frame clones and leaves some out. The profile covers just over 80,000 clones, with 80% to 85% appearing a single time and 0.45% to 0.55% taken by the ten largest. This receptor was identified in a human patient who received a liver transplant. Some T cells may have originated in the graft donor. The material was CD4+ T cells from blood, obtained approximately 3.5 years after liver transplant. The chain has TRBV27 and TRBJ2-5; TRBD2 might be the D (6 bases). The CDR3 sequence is CASKILDGGKETQYF. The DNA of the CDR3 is TGTGCCAGCAAAATCTTGGACGGGGGAAAAGAGACCCAGTACTTC.